Listed here are 32 T cell receptor beta chains from one sample, sequenced in a study of blood T cell repertoires in COVID-19. Assay: immunoSEQ multiplex PCR; the TCRdb copy retains only in-frame clones and omits some. The sample has 380,000 or so clones; about 90% are singletons. The sequencing sample was made of peripheral blood. Every receptor here comes from a middle-aged man with acute or convalescent COVID-19.

V and J are TRBV3-1 (or the pseudogene TRBV3-2) and TRBJ1-5; weak D call: TRBD1 (5 bases). The V end lost 2 bases, the J end lost 7 bases, and 9 bases lay between the germline ends. The length of the CDR3 is 13 residues. Germline CDR1 and CDR2: LGHDT and YNNKEL (reference sequence). CDR3 protein: CASSQYGGQPQHF. DNA for the CDR3: TGTGCCAGCAGCCAATACGGGGGGCAGCCCCAGCATTTT.

V is TRBV4-3 and J is TRBJ1-1, with a possible D match to TRBD1 (6 bases). With 2 bases removed from V and 0 bases from J, the gap between germline ends came to 13 bases. The CDR3 spans 16 residues. CDR1 LGHNA and CDR2 YSLEER come from the germline V gene. CDR3 loop: CASSQLGGRMNTEAFF. CDR3 bases: TGCGCCAGCAGCCAACTTGGGGGCAGAATGAACACTGAAGCTTTCTTT.

The V gene is TRBV28, the J gene TRBJ1-2; weak D call: TRBD1 (6 bases). V lost 7 bases and J 6 bases, leaving 18 bases between the germline ends. The CDR3 has 14 residues. Looked up from germline, CDR1 is MDHEN and CDR2 is SYDVKM. CDR3 nucleotides: TGTGCCAGCACCCAAATGACAGGATGGAATGGCTACACCTTC. Protein product: CASTQMTGWNGYTF.

The J gene is TRBJ1-2, the V gene TRBV4-2; the D gene is possibly TRBD1 (6 bases). The germline V gene encodes CDR1 LGHNA and CDR2 YNFKEQ. Trimming removed 3 bases from V and 4 bases from J, with 18 bases in between. The CDR3 contains 16 residues. The CDR3 spells CASSQEDSFELYGYTF. The CDR3, as DNA: TGTGCCAGCAGCCAGGAGGACAGCTTCGAACTCTATGGCTACACCTTC.

This clone appeared once. The genes are TRBV10-3 and TRBJ2-5; 12 bases are a match to TRBD2. Germline assignment: CDR1 ENHRY and CDR2 SYGVKD. The CDR3 is 15 amino acids. V lost 2 bases and J lost 5; bases outside the gene matches: 3. CDR3 region: CAISETSGGRETQYF. The DNA of the CDR3 is TGTGCCATCAGTGAGACTAGCGGGGGGAGGGAGACCCAGTACTTC.

The CDR3: CASSPRTGGREQYF. The CDR3 DNA reads as TGTGCCAGCAGTCCCCGGACAGGGGGACGCGAGCAGTACTTC. The V and J genes are TRBV27 and TRBJ2-7; 10 bases fit TRBD1. The CDR3 length is 14 residues. The ends lost 5 bases at V and 6 bases at J; junction bases unmatched: 7. Germline-derived CDR1 and CDR2 are MNHEY and SMNVEV (reference sequence).

This clone was observed a single time. The chain joins TRBV25-1 to TRBJ1-5, with 7 positions matching TRBD1. V dropped 5 bases and J dropped 0; count of bases not matched to a gene: 13. From germline, CDR1 is MGHDK and CDR2 SYGVNS. This CDR3 has 18 amino acids. CDR3 in DNA: TGTGCCAGCAGTAAAACCCAGGGGGACGATCGTAGCAATCAGCCCCAGCATTTT. Residues: CASSKTQGDDRSNQPQHF.

This clone occurred once. Additional DNA sequences in this sample encode the identical CDR3. V is TRBV5-8 and J is TRBJ2-7; a possible D gene is TRBD1 (6 bases). Trimming removed 2 bases from V and 7 bases from J, with 7 bases in between. Germline assignment: CDR1 SGHTS and CDR2 YDEGEE. The CDR3 runs to 11 residues. This CDR3 reads CASSLQGEQYF. CDR3 in DNA: TGTGCCAGCAGCTTACAGGGTGAGCAGTACTTC.

The J gene is TRBJ2-1, the V gene TRBV2; TRBD2 matches at 7 bases. V gave up 2 bases and J gave up 4 bases; unmatched junction bases: 2. This CDR3 is built from 14 residues. Germline-derived CDR1 and CDR2 are SNHLY and FYNNEI. The CDR3 reads CASSELADYNEQFF. CDR3 DNA: TGTGCCAGCAGTGAACTAGCGGATTACAATGAGCAGTTCTTC.

The V call is TRBV24-1, the J call TRBJ1-1, with 9 bases fitting TRBD1. V lost 4 bases, J lost 1 base, and 3 bases stayed unmatched. CDR1 and CDR2 (germline): KGHDR, SFDVKD. The CDR3 runs 15 residues. CDR3 loop: CATSDTGQGNTEAFF. CDR3 bases: TGTGCCACCAGTGACACGGGACAGGGGAACACTGAAGCTTTCTTT.

J is TRBJ2-2 and V is TRBV18, with D maybe TRBD2 (7 bases). The germline V gene has CDR1 KGHSH and CDR2 LQKENI. This CDR3 is 16 amino acids long. V gave up 3 bases and J gave up 4 bases, with 15 bases separating them. CDR3 protein: CASSPLAEGGTGELFF. As DNA, the CDR3 is TGTGCCAGCTCACCCCTAGCGGAGGGGGGCACCGGGGAGCTGTTTTTT.

The V gene is TRBV28, the J gene TRBJ1-1; D gene uncertain. The length of the CDR3 is 12 residues. Looked up from germline, CDR1 is MDHEN and CDR2 is SYDVKM. Trimming removed 6 bases from V and 5 bases from J, with 10 bases in between. CDR3 coding DNA: TGTGCCAGCAGCCAGATGATTACTGAAGCTTTCTTT. Translation: CASSQMITEAFF.

The chain recombines TRBV5-4 with TRBJ1-2; D is unclear. The V gene lost 3 bases and the J gene lost 3 bases, with 9 bases spanning the gap. The CDR3 runs to 13 residues. Germline V gene lookup returns CDR1 SGHNT and CDR2 YYREEE (reference sequence). The CDR3 sequence: CASSSRRDYGYTF. The CDR3 region has the DNA TGTGCCAGCAGCTCCCGACGGGACTATGGCTACACCTTC.

The rearrangement joins TRBV7-2 to TRBJ2-7, with D tentatively TRBD1 (6 bases). The CDR3 contains 16 residues. Germline loops: CDR1 SGHTA, CDR2 FQGNSA. Trimming left V 0 bases short and J 0 bases short, with 12 bases between. CDR3 protein: CASSLAGQGSSYEQYF. The CDR3 DNA reads TGTGCCAGCAGCTTAGCGGGTCAGGGGAGCTCCTACGAGCAGTACTTC.

CDR3 nucleotide sequence: TGTGCCATCAGTGAGGGACAGAACTCCTATAATTCACCCCTCCACTTT. It specifies CAISEGQNSYNSPLHF. The gene calls are TRBV10-3 and TRBJ1-6; weak D call: TRBD1 (6 bases). The CDR3 is 16 amino acids. The germline V and J ends were trimmed by 2 bases and 0 bases, with 8 bases remaining between them. The germline CDR1 and CDR2 sequences are ENHRY and SYGVKD.

V gene TRBV5-4 combines with J gene TRBJ1-2; D is unclear. This CDR3 contains 14 residues. CDR1 and CDR2 from the germline V gene are SGHNT and YYREEE (reference sequence). Trimming removed 0 bases from V and 5 bases from J, with 11 bases in between. CDR3 DNA: TGTGCCAGCAGCTTGGCGACGGGAGTTTATGGCTACACCTTC. It translates to CASSLATGVYGYTF.

This clone was seen a few times. The V and J genes are TRBV19 and TRBJ1-1; TRBD1 agrees at 9 bases. J lost 1 base, V lost 6 bases, and 9 bases had no gene match. Per the germline V gene, CDR1 is LNHDA and CDR2 is SQIVND (reference sequence). This CDR3 contains 16 residues. Here the CDR3 reads CASREIWDRENTEAFF. For the CDR3, the DNA is TGTGCCAGTAGGGAGATTTGGGACAGGGAGAACACTGAAGCTTTCTTT.

The chain links TRBV29-1 to TRBJ1-2, with a possible D match to TRBD1 (6 bases). Deletions cut 3 bases from V and 4 bases from J, with 12 bases between. This CDR3 has 13 residues. Germline CDR1 reads SQVTM; CDR2 reads ANQGSEA. CDR3 residues: CSVDQGSGYGYTF. As DNA, the CDR3 is TGCAGCGTTGACCAGGGGTCTGGCTATGGCTACACCTTC. The full variable domain, in which reference TRBV29-1 and TRBJ1-2 provide the parts outside the CDR3, is SAVISQKPSRDICQRGTSLTIQCQVDSQVTMMFWYRQQPGQSLTLIATANQGSEATYESGFVIDKFPISRPNLTFSTLTVSNMSPEDSSIYLCSVDQGSGYGYTFGSGTRLTVV.

The chain uses TRBV18 and TRBJ2-7, with 11 bases identical to TRBD1. Germline loops: CDR1 KGHSH, CDR2 LQKENI. This CDR3 contains 17 residues. Trimming cost V 3 bases and J 4 bases; bases outside gene matches: 11. The CDR3 here is CASSPKASGTGGYEQYF. The CDR3 nucleotides read TGTGCCAGCTCACCTAAGGCCTCCGGGACAGGGGGTTACGAGCAGTACTTC. The full variable domain, completed using reference TRBV18 and TRBJ2-7, is NAGVMQNPRHLVRRRGQEARLRCSPMKGHSHVYWYRQLPEEGLKFMVYLQKENIIDESGMPKERFSAEFPKEGPSILRIQQVVRGDSAAYFCASSPKASGTGGYEQYFGPGTRLTVT.

The V call is TRBV6-2 or TRBV6-3, the J call TRBJ2-2; D is perhaps TRBD2 (6 bases). The CDR3 runs to 11 residues. Trimming removed 5 bases at V and 8 bases at J, with 6 bases between. Germline V CDR1 and CDR2: MNHEY, SVGEGT. CDR3 in amino acids: CASSGRGELFF. Written as DNA, the CDR3 is TGTGCCAGCAGTGGGAGGGGGGAGCTGTTTTTT.

The DNA for the CDR3 is TGTGCCAGCAGTCCACAGGGAGTGAGTGGAACTGAAGCTTTCTTT. This translates into CASSPQGVSGTEAFF. The chain is built from TRBV2 and TRBJ1-1, with a possible D match to TRBD1 (6 bases). The germline gives CDR1 SNHLY, CDR2 FYNNEI. With 5 bases removed from V and 5 bases from J, the gap between germline ends came to 18 bases. The CDR3 sequence is 15 residues long.

The genes are TRBV11-3 and TRBJ2-2; 12 bases fit TRBD2. Germline assignment: CDR1 SGHNT and CDR2 YENEEA. V lost 5 bases to trimming and J lost 6 bases; unmatched junction nucleotides: 4. The CDR3 covers 15 residues. The DNA for the CDR3 is TGTGCCAGCAGCAGACTAGCGGGAGCCGCCGGGGAGCTGTTTTTT. Translation gives CASSRLAGAAGELFF. The whole variable domain, filled in from reference TRBV11-3 and TRBJ2-2, reads EAGVVQSPRYKIIEKKQPVAFWCNPISGHNTLYWYLQNLGQGPELLIRYENEEAVDDSQLPKDRFSAERLKGVDSTLKIQPAELGDSAVYLCASSRLAGAAGELFFGEGSRLTVL.

The chain combines TRBV11-2 with TRBJ2-3; 8 positions agree with TRBD1. This CDR3 comprises 15 residues. The V segment lost 2 bases and the J segment 5 bases; nucleotides outside the gene matches: 6. Germline V gene data show CDR1 as SGHAT and CDR2 as FQNNGV. The CDR3 reads CASSLQGALGDTQYF. CDR3 nucleotides: TGTGCCAGCAGCTTACAGGGGGCGCTTGGAGATACGCAGTATTTT.

This clone was detected once. The chain is built from TRBV7-2 and TRBJ1-6, with TRBD1 as a possible D gene (5 bases). Germline assignment: CDR1 SGHTA and CDR2 FQGNSA. The V end lost 0 bases, the J end lost 7 bases, and 10 bases lay between the germline ends. The CDR3 is 15 residues long. The CDR3 DNA sequence: TGTGCCAGCAGCTTAGCGGGGGGAAAAAATTCACCCCTCCACTTT. It codes for CASSLAGGKNSPLHF.

This sequence joins TRBV3-1 (or the pseudogene TRBV3-2) and TRBJ2-7; D possibly corresponds to TRBD2 (8 bases). V was clipped by 1 base and J by 5 bases, with 18 bases between them. The germline V gene has CDR1 LGHDT and CDR2 YNNKEL (reference sequence). The CDR3 is 16 amino acids. Here the CDR3 reads CASSQVGRGRGHEQYF. CDR3 nucleotide sequence: TGTGCCAGCAGCCAAGTCGGGAGGGGGCGAGGACACGAGCAGTACTTC.

This chain uses TRBV4-1 with TRBJ1-4; TRBD1 matches at 7 bases. Looked up from germline, CDR1 is MGHRA and CDR2 is YSYEKL. J was trimmed by 6 bases and V by 5 bases; bases with no gene match: 12. The CDR3 covers 16 residues. CDR3 bases: TGCGCCAGCAGCTTGACGAAGGACAGGATGGATGAAAAACTGTTTTTT. This sequence encodes CASSLTKDRMDEKLFF.

As regards this clone: An end of the junction does not agree with germline; a read error may underlie this. The chain combines TRBV7-7 with TRBJ2-2, with D unresolved. Looked up from germline, CDR1 is SSHAT and CDR2 is FNYEAQ (reference sequence). CDR3 length equals 16 residues. The CDR3 DNA is TGTGCTAGCAGCCCGGCCACTGGGCTGAACACCGGGGAGCTGTTTTTT. Translated: CASSPATGLNTGELFF.

V is TRBV28 and J is TRBJ1-5; D not resolved. The germline V gene encodes CDR1 MDHEN and CDR2 SYDVKM. The V and J ends lost 3 bases and 3 bases respectively, with 12 bases between them. There are 15 residues in the CDR3. The CDR3, as DNA: TGTGCCAGCAGTTTGCTAGACCTCCTCAATCAGCCCCAGCATTTT. Translated, it gives CASSLLDLLNQPQHF.

This chain uses TRBV27 with TRBJ1-2, with D possibly matching TRBD1 (6 bases). The length of the CDR3 is 15 residues. Trimming cost V 6 bases and J 3 bases, with 17 bases left between them. The germline CDR1 and CDR2 sequences are MNHEY and SMNVEV (reference sequence). The DNA of the CDR3 is TGTGCCAGCAGGACAGGTTCTTTTACCTACTATGGCTACACCTTC. Translated: CASRTGSFTYYGYTF.

V usage is TRBV19 and J usage is TRBJ1-5; D gene uncertain. The CDR3 spans 14 residues. Trimming took 5 bases from V and 0 from J, leaving 8 bases between them. CDR1 LNHDA and CDR2 SQIVND come from the germline V gene (reference sequence). The CDR3 region is CASSPQDSNQPQHF. Written as DNA, the CDR3 is TGTGCCAGTAGTCCCCAGGATAGCAATCAGCCCCAGCATTTT.

CDR3 coding DNA: TGTGCCAGCAGCCCACAGGGGGCCTCTAATGAAAAACTGTTTTTT. Translation gives CASSPQGASNEKLFF. The chain links TRBV3-1 (or the pseudogene TRBV3-2) to TRBJ1-4, with TRBD1 matching over 9 bases. There are 15 residues in the CDR3. The J segment lost 3 bases and the V segment lost 4 bases, leaving 3 bases of the junction unmatched. The germline V gene encodes CDR1 LGHDT and CDR2 YNNKEL (reference sequence).

CDR3: CSVLGTLEDYGYTF. The CDR3 DNA reads TGCAGCGTTCTAGGGACATTGGAGGACTATGGCTACACCTTC. This sequence joins TRBV29-1 and TRBJ1-2, with D maybe TRBD1 (6 bases). This CDR3 has 14 residues. Germline V gene lookup returns CDR1 SQVTM and CDR2 ANQGSEA. V shed 5 bases and J shed 3 bases, with 16 bases lying between them.